These T cell receptor beta chains were read from a single sample in a study of glioma-infiltrating T cells. TCRdb called the multiplex PCR reads again in MiXCR, with one record for every CDR3 protein. This table holds a few hundred thousand distinct CDR3 sequences, around 45% found once. Input material: glioma tissue, nonneoplastic brain tissue, or PBMCs (not recorded which). These receptors originate from a human donor with low-grade glioma or glioblastoma, undergoing nonglioma brain surgery, or in good health (not recorded which). CDR3s include the opening cysteine and the closing phenylalanine or tryptophan. A D gene is named only where the DNA matches it firmly. The listing skips clone size in some rows; elsewhere it reads once, few, many or a size class.

>few|TRBJ2-5|TRBV14|-
CASSQAMVVTQYF
TGTGCCAGCAGCCAAGCCATGGTGGTGACCCAGTACTTC
>-|TRBJ2-7|TRBV28|TRBD2
CASSPGLAGNPGYEQYF
TGTGCCAGCAGCCCCGGACTAGCGGGGAACCCGGGCTACGAGCAGTACTTC
>-|TRBJ1-2|TRBV7-9|-
CASSLLRDTLPRGYTF
TGTGCCAGCAGCTTACTCCGGGACACTTTACCCCGAGGCTACACCTTC
>-|TRBJ2-1|TRBV28|-
CASSPLTGETYNEQFF
TGTGCCAGCAGTCCTCTAACGGGAGAAACATACAATGAGCAGTTCTTC
>-|TRBJ1-2|TRBV3-1|-
CASSLGTYGRGYTF
TGTGCCAGCAGCCTCGGGACTTACGGGAGGGGCTACACCTTC
>few|TRBJ2-3|TRBV6-1|-
CASITSYADTQYF
TGTGCCAGCATAACTAGCTACGCAGATACGCAGTATTTT
>-|TRBJ2-7|TRBV5-1|TRBD2
CASSLGGTSGTYEQYF
TGCGCCAGCAGCTTGGGTGGGACTAGCGGGACCTACGAGCAGTACTTC
>-|TRBJ2-1|TRBV7-2|TRBD2
CASSLETNGRAGNEQFF
TGTGCCAGCAGCTTAGAAACGAACGGGAGGGCCGGGAATGAGCAGTTCTTC
>-|TRBJ2-7|TRBV7-9|TRBD2
CASSSGLAGTEQYF
TGTGCCAGCAGTTCTGGACTAGCGGGAACCGAGCAGTACTTC
>-|TRBJ2-1|TRBV19|-
CASSILGQGGSYNEQFF
TGTGCCAGTAGTATTTTAGGGCAGGGTGGTTCCTACAATGAGCAGTTCTTC
>few|TRBJ2-1|TRBV20-1|-
CSARDPQEQFF
TGCAGTGCTAGGGACCCGCAGGAGCAGTTCTTC
>-|TRBJ1-2|TRBV6-1|-
CASSPFSTVKDGYTF
TGCGCCAGCAGTCCGTTTAGTACAGTCAAGGATGGCTACACCTTC
>-|TRBJ2-1|TRBV27|-
CASRRRDGGYNEQFF
TGTGCCAGCAGGCGTCGGGATGGAGGGTACAATGAGCAGTTCTTC
>few|TRBJ2-3|TRBV20-1|-
CSAKDRLGTDTQYF
TGCAGTGCTAAAGACAGGCTCGGGACAGATACGCAGTATTTT
>many|TRBJ1-5|TRBV27|-
CASSLWGGDRFNQPQHF
TGTGCCAGCAGTTTATGGGGAGGGGACCGATTTAATCAGCCCCAGCATTTT
>-|TRBJ1-6|TRBV2|TRBD1
CASSDQGAANNSPLHF
TGTGCCAGCAGTGATCAGGGGGCGGCGAATAATTCACCCCTCCACTTT
>few|TRBJ2-5|TRBV10-3|TRBD2
CAIGPSGYQETQYF
TGTGCCATCGGACCTAGCGGCTACCAAGAGACCCAGTACTTC
>-|TRBJ1-1|TRBV27|-
CASSPPRAAEAFF
TGTGCCAGCAGCCCACCCCGCGCGGCTGAAGCTTTCTTT
>few|TRBJ1-1|TRBV14|-
CASSQASSLNTEAFF
TGTGCCAGCAGCCAAGCCAGTAGTTTGAACACTGAAGCTTTCTTT
>-|TRBJ2-5|TRBV6-5|TRBD2
CASSYSGGRGETQYF
TGTGCCAGCAGTTACTCGGGCGGGAGGGGCGAGACCCAGTACTTC
>-|TRBJ2-7|TRBV7-2|-
CASSLGPEQYF
TGTGCCAGCAGCTTAGGCCCCGAGCAGTACTTC
>-|TRBJ1-4|TRBV12-3/TRBV12-4|-
CASSFNLGRKLFF
TGTGCCAGCAGTTTTAATCTGGGGCGAAAACTGTTTTTT
>few|TRBJ1-2|TRBV7-2|TRBD1
CASSPRDRYYGYTF
TGTGCCAGCAGCCCACGGGACAGATACTATGGCTACACCTTC
>-|TRBJ2-7|TRBV28|-
CASDSNAYEQYF
TGTGCCAGCGACAGCAATGCCTACGAGCAGTACTTC
>few|TRBJ2-7|TRBV6-1|-
CASSRSGPVDEQYF
TGTGCCAGCAGTCGGTCAGGGCCCGTAGACGAGCAGTACTTC
>few|TRBJ2-1|TRBV4-1|TRBD2
CASSQDSAGTYNEQFF
TGCGCCAGCAGCCAGGATTCAGCGGGGACCTACAATGAGCAGTTCTTC
>few|TRBJ2-7|TRBV4-3|TRBD1
CASSQDDRGYEQYF
TGCGCCAGCAGCCAAGATGACAGGGGGTACGAGCAGTACTTC
>-|TRBJ2-1|TRBV28|-
CASSPPGSRGNEQFF
TGTGCCAGCAGCCCACCGGGGTCCCGGGGCAATGAGCAGTTCTTC
>-|TRBJ2-1|TRBV20-1|TRBD2
CSVESPGRAVYNEQFF
TGCAGCGTTGAAAGCCCCGGGAGGGCGGTCTACAATGAGCAGTTCTTC
>-|TRBJ2-7|TRBV20-1|-
CSARAGGGSLNPYEQYF
TGTAGTGCTAGAGCTGGAGGGGGTAGCCTAAATCCCTACGAGCAGTACTTC
>-|TRBJ1-2|TRBV4-3|TRBD1
CASSQGSGQEDYGYTF
TGCGCCAGCAGCCAAGGTTCGGGACAGGAGGACTATGGCTACACCTTC
>few|TRBJ2-3|TRBV4-1|TRBD1
CASSQLPGQGTTDTQYF
TGCGCCAGCAGCCAACTACCGGGACAGGGGACCACAGATACGCAGTATTTT
>-|TRBJ2-7|TRBV6-2/TRBV6-3|TRBD2
CASSYLRWREALSYGQYF
TGTGCCAGCAGTTACCTAAGGTGGCGGGAGGCCCTCTCCTACGGGCAGTACTTC
>many|TRBJ2-3|TRBV6-1|-
CASSPKGGTDTQYF
TGTGCCAGCAGCCCAAAGGGGGGGACAGATACGCAGTATTTT
>-|TRBJ2-3|TRBV28|-
CASSLLSLRDTQYF
TGTGCCAGCAGTTTACTTTCTCTCAGAGATACGCAGTATTTT
>many|TRBJ2-7|TRBV27|-
CASTTTGRDEQYF
TGTGCCAGCACAACCACGGGTCGCGACGAGCAGTACTTC
>few|TRBJ1-1|TRBV6-1|-
CATTSETGPTEAFF
TGTGCCACCACTAGCGAGACAGGACCCACTGAAGCTTTCTTT
>few|TRBJ1-5|TRBV7-9|-
CASSFGGYNQPQHF
TGTGCCAGCAGCTTCGGGGGATACAATCAGCCCCAGCATTTT
>few|TRBJ2-3|TRBV28|-
CASSLWNSRGSSSTDTQYF
TGTGCCAGCAGTTTATGGAACTCGAGGGGGTCGTCAAGCACAGATACGCAGTATTTT
>-|TRBJ1-4|TRBV15|-
CATSTLSAGNNEKLFF
TGTGCCACCAGCACCCTTTCCGCAGGGAATAATGAAAAACTGTTTTTT
>-|TRBJ1-4|TRBV5-6|TRBD1
CASSPTGGNEKPFF
TGTGCCAGCAGCCCGACAGGGGGTAATGAAAAACCGTTTTTT
>few|TRBJ2-1|TRBV7-9|TRBD2
CASSLVGSAGAGNEQFF
TGTGCCAGCAGCTTAGTTGGGTCGGCGGGAGCAGGAAATGAGCAGTTCTTC
>-|TRBJ2-1|TRBV7-2|TRBD2
CASSFGGGSYNEQFF
TGTGCCAGCAGCTTCGGCGGCGGGAGCTACAATGAGCAGTTCTTC